These 28 T cell receptor beta chains came from one sample sequenced in a study of OX40 agonist ivuxolimab in advanced cancers. The assay was immunoSEQ multiplex PCR, and TCRdb's table has in-frame clones only and misses some. The sample has tens of thousands of clones; 75% to 80% are singletons. Here the sequenced sample was CD4+ or CD8+ T cells sorted from blood, taken in a trial of the OX40 agonist ivuxolimab. The receptors come from an adult with an advanced solid tumor such as melanoma, head and neck, liver or kidney cancer.

The rearrangement joins TRBV28 to TRBJ2-3; 7 nucleotides line up with TRBD1. J lost 3 bases, V lost 5 bases, and 5 bases had no gene match. Looked up from germline, CDR1 is MDHEN and CDR2 is SYDVKM. The CDR3 spans 14 residues. CDR3 loop: CASSTGVGTDTQYF. CDR3 coding DNA: TGTGCCAGCAGTACAGGGGTCGGAACAGATACGCAGTATTTT.

This sequence joins TRBV7-9 and TRBJ2-1; D unclear. CDR1 and CDR2 (germline): SEHNR, FQNEAQ (reference sequence). This CDR3 has 14 residues. V was shortened by 1 base and J by 6 bases, with 10 bases between the two germline ends. The chain's CDR3 is CASSLGVSGNEQFF. The CDR3 DNA follows: TGTGCCAGCAGCTTAGGGGTCTCGGGCAATGAGCAGTTCTTC.

The chain has TRBV10-3 and TRBJ1-1; D ambiguous. This CDR3 is 14 amino acids long. With 0 bases removed from V and 1 base from J, the gap between germline ends came to 6 bases. Germline lookup yields CDR1 ENHRY and CDR2 SYGVKD. As DNA, the CDR3 is TGTGCCATCAGTGAGTCGGGCAGGAACACTGAAGCTTTCTTT. This encodes CAISESGRNTEAFF.

V is TRBV11-2 and J is TRBJ1-5, with a possible D match to TRBD1 (6 bases). This CDR3 has 14 amino acids. With 5 bases removed from V and 3 bases from J, the gap between germline ends came to 11 bases. Germline values: CDR1 SGHAT, CDR2 FQNNGV. The DNA of the CDR3 is TGTGCCAGCAGCACTGGACAGTTCAATCAGCCCCAGCATTTT. Translating gives CASSTGQFNQPQHF. Variable domain in full (rest from reference TRBV11-2 and TRBJ1-5): EAGVAQSPRYKIIEKRQSVAFWCNPISGHATLYWYQQILGQGPKLLIQFQNNGVVDDSQLPKDRFSAERLKGVDSTLKIQPAKLEDSAVYLCASSTGQFNQPQHFGDGTRLSIL.

This clone was detected a few times. This CDR3 reads CASTYTDKRNQPQHF. The DNA for the CDR3 is TGTGCCAGTACCTACACGGACAAGAGAAATCAGCCCCAGCATTTT. The V and J genes are TRBV19 and TRBJ1-5; tentative D call: TRBD1 (5 bases). Trimming took 7 bases from V and 4 from J, leaving 17 bases between them. The CDR3 is made up of 15 amino acids. The germline gives CDR1 LNHDA, CDR2 SQIVND (reference sequence).

This chain connects TRBV6-1 to TRBJ2-3; TRBD2 agrees at 12 bases. Germline V CDR1 and CDR2: MNHNS, SASEGT. The CDR3 has 17 amino acids. Losses at the gene ends were 0 bases for V and 2 bases for J; bases not matched to a gene: 3. CDR3 sequence reads: CASSEALAGGATDTQYF. The CDR3 nucleotides are TGTGCCAGCAGTGAAGCCCTAGCGGGAGGGGCCACAGATACGCAGTATTTT.

J is TRBJ2-2 and V is TRBV12-5; 14 bases fit TRBD2. The CDR3 is 17 residues long. J gave up 7 bases and V 5 bases, and 9 bases lay outside the gene matches. CDR1 and CDR2 (germline): LGHNT, FRNRAP. The CDR3 loop reads CASGVSGTSGSIGELFF. In nucleotides, the CDR3 is TGTGCTAGTGGTGTGTCGGGGACTAGCGGGAGTATCGGGGAGCTGTTTTTT.

The chain carries TRBV7-2 and TRBJ2-1; TRBD2 matches 7 bases. The CDR3 sequence is 15 residues long. The germline V gene has CDR1 SGHTA and CDR2 FQGNSA. V lost 5 bases to trimming and J lost 7 bases; unmatched junction nucleotides: 11. CDR3 amino acids: CASSPRMGGSNEQFF. DNA for the CDR3: TGTGCCAGCAGCCCTAGAATGGGCGGGAGTAATGAGCAGTTCTTC.

In its sample, this clone was seen once. This rearrangement joins TRBV5-6 to TRBJ2-7; D remains unclear. Trimming cost V 4 bases and J 1 base, with 15 bases left between them. The germline V gene has CDR1 SGHDT and CDR2 YYEEEE. There are 15 residues in the CDR3. DNA of the CDR3: TGTGCCAGCAGCAAGCGAACTTCCCATTCCTACGAGCAGTACTTC. Its protein product is CASSKRTSHSYEQYF.

The chain joins TRBV6-6 to TRBJ1-2; 7 bases are shared with TRBD1. CDR1 and CDR2 from the germline V gene are MNHNY and SVGAGI (reference sequence). This CDR3 has 12 amino acids. The V and J ends lost 4 bases and 7 bases, in that order; junction bases with no gene match: 3. The CDR3 bases are TGTGCCAGCAGTTCACAGGGGATTGGCTACACCTTC. It translates to CASSSQGIGYTF.

This rearrangement joins TRBV6-5 to TRBJ1-2; no firm D call. The CDR3 is 13 residues long. V lost 3 bases to trimming and J lost 4 bases, with 9 bases between them. CDR1 is MNHEY, CDR2 SVGAGI, per germline. The CDR3 loop is CASSYESFYGYTF. DNA of the CDR3: TGTGCCAGCAGTTATGAGTCATTCTATGGCTACACCTTC.

The chain couples TRBV19 to TRBJ1-4, with 7 bases fitting TRBD1. The CDR3 contains 15 residues. V was clipped by 9 bases and J by 5 bases; unmatched bases: 12. The germline gives CDR1 LNHDA, CDR2 SQIVND (reference sequence). CDR3 residues: CASQNAGQTNEKLFF. The CDR3 nucleotides are TGTGCCAGCCAAAACGCGGGACAGACAAATGAAAAACTGTTTTTT.

This clone has only a few counts. This chain connects TRBV7-9 to TRBJ2-1; 14 bases align to TRBD2. The ends lost 6 bases at V and 7 bases at J; junction bases unmatched: 5. Germline CDR1 is SEHNR and CDR2 is FQNEAQ (reference sequence). This CDR3 spans 15 amino acids. In DNA form, the CDR3 reads TGTGCCAGCAGGGTGGGGACTAGCGGGAGTAATGAGCAGTTCTTC. Its translation is CASRVGTSGSNEQFF.

The genes are TRBV6-5 and TRBJ2-4; no definite D call. There are 13 residues in the CDR3. Trimming stripped 4 bases from V and 8 bases from J, with 12 bases between. Germline CDR1 reads MNHEY; CDR2 reads SVGAGI. CDR3: CASSSSRIDIQYF. The CDR3 region has the DNA TGTGCCAGCAGTTCCTCCCGGATAGACATTCAGTACTTC.

This chain links TRBV7-2 with TRBJ2-3; 8 nucleotides agree with TRBD2. The ends lost 2 bases at V and 2 bases at J; junction bases unmatched: 9. Germline values: CDR1 SGHTA, CDR2 FQGNSA. The CDR3 contains 17 residues. The CDR3 loop reads CASSLNGGGPFTDTQYF. The CDR3 bases are TGTGCCAGCAGCTTAAACGGGGGGGGCCCCTTCACAGATACGCAGTATTTT.

This clone has more than one count but fewer than ten. In nucleotides, the CDR3 is TGCGCCAGCAGCCAGCACAGGGGGCCGACCTACGAGCAGTACTTC. Residues: CASSQHRGPTYEQYF. The V gene is TRBV4-1, the J gene TRBJ2-7, with 9 bases lining up with TRBD1. Germline values: CDR1 MGHRA, CDR2 YSYEKL. After removal of 3 bases from V and 2 bases from J, the junction contained 5 bases not matched to a gene. The CDR3 runs 15 residues.

The chain couples TRBV6-5 to TRBJ1-1; D ambiguous. The CDR3 is made up of 13 amino acids. V was clipped by 8 bases and J by 1 base, with 11 bases between them. Germline CDR1 is MNHEY and CDR2 is SVGAGI. CDR3 sequence (DNA): TGTGCCAGCCACGACTACCGGAACACTGAAGCTTTCTTT. It encodes CASHDYRNTEAFF.

This clone came up once. The chain carries TRBV7-9 and TRBJ2-6; D unresolved. Trimming pared 4 bases from V and 0 bases from J, leaving 13 bases between. Germline CDR1 is SEHNR and CDR2 is FQNEAQ (reference sequence). This CDR3 comprises 17 residues. The CDR3 DNA sequence: TGTGCCAGCAGCTACACCTCGATTAACTCTGGGGCCAACGTCCTGACTTTC. It translates to CASSYTSINSGANVLTF.

The chain is built from TRBV5-1 and TRBJ2-5, with 9 bases identical to TRBD1. The germline gives CDR1 SGHRS, CDR2 YFSETQ. The CDR3 is made up of 15 amino acids. V lost 4 bases and J lost 2; bases outside the gene matches: 6. The CDR3 sequence is CASSLGDRAQETQYF. The CDR3 DNA follows: TGCGCCAGCAGCCTGGGGGACAGGGCGCAAGAGACCCAGTACTTC.

This chain links TRBV11-3 with TRBJ1-2; TRBD1 matches at 7 bases. This CDR3 is built from 14 residues. Germline CDR1 is SGHNT and CDR2 is YENEEA. The J segment lost 4 bases and the V segment lost 5 bases, leaving 7 bases of the junction unmatched. The CDR3 is CASSPRDSPYGYTF. CDR3 DNA sequence: TGTGCCAGCAGCCCAAGGGACAGCCCCTATGGCTACACCTTC.

The chain employs TRBV28 and TRBJ1-1; the D gene is possibly TRBD1 (6 bases). Trimming removed 3 bases at V and 7 bases at J, with 21 bases between. This CDR3 spans 16 amino acids. Germline assignment: CDR1 MDHEN and CDR2 SYDVKM. The CDR3 DNA sequence: TGTGCCAGCAGTTTGGTACCCGGCATTAGGGGGGGTGAAGCTTTCTTT. Translating gives CASSLVPGIRGGEAFF.

Only a few counts were recorded for this clone. The V gene is TRBV7-2, the J gene TRBJ1-2; D possibly corresponds to TRBD1 (5 bases). CDR3 length equals 14 residues. Germline loops: CDR1 SGHTA, CDR2 FQGNSA. V lost 6 bases and J 4 bases, leaving 15 bases between the germline ends. The CDR3 bases are TGTGCCAGCAGGTTCTCAGGGTCAGGCTATGGCTACACCTTC. Amino acids: CASRFSGSGYGYTF.

The V and J genes are TRBV28 and TRBJ1-1; D is unclear. Germline CDR1 reads MDHEN; CDR2 reads SYDVKM. V lost 8 bases and J lost 6, with 10 bases in between. This CDR3 contains 11 residues. The CDR3 DNA follows: TGTGCCAGCCTCCGGTGGGCTGAAGCTTTCTTT. Translated, it gives CASLRWAEAFF.

The rearrangement uses TRBV5-5 and TRBJ2-1; tentatively, D is TRBD1 (6 bases). V was cut by 0 bases and J by 0 bases, with 13 bases left in between. The CDR3 runs to 17 residues. CDR1 and CDR2 from the germline V gene are SGHKS and YYEKEE (reference sequence). The CDR3: CASSLAFRTASYNEQFF. CDR3 sequence (DNA): TGTGCCAGCAGCTTGGCCTTTCGGACAGCCTCCTACAATGAGCAGTTCTTC.

The chain uses TRBV6-4 and TRBJ1-1; D uncertain. Deletions cut 0 bases from V and 5 bases from J, with 10 bases between. The CDR3 is 14 residues long. Germline-derived CDR1 and CDR2 are MRHNA and SNTAGT. CDR3 DNA: TGTGCCAGCAGTGACTCGTCCCTCGGGACTGAAGCTTTCTTT. The encoded protein is CASSDSSLGTEAFF.

The chain joins TRBV7-9 to TRBJ2-5; 8 bases are a match to TRBD1. Germline CDR1 SEHNR, CDR2 FQNEAQ (reference sequence). CDR3 length equals 15 residues. Trimming at V came to 3 bases and at J to 5 bases, leaving 8 bases not matched to a gene. CDR3 nucleotides: TGTGCCAGCAGCTTCCCCCCAGGGGGCCCGGAGACCCAGTACTTC. Protein sequence: CASSFPPGGPETQYF.

The chain links TRBV5-1 to TRBJ2-1; TRBD1 agrees at 9 bases. This CDR3 has 18 amino acids. Trimming at V came to 0 bases and at J to 0 bases, leaving 7 bases not matched to a gene. From germline, CDR1 is SGHRS and CDR2 YFSETQ. The CDR3: CASSLAPQGASSYNEQFF. CDR3 nucleotide sequence: TGCGCCAGCAGCTTGGCCCCACAGGGGGCAAGCTCCTACAATGAGCAGTTCTTC.

The chain has TRBV6-6 and TRBJ2-7; D tentatively reads TRBD1 or TRBD2 (6 bases each). Germline CDR1 MNHNY, CDR2 SVGAGI (reference sequence). The CDR3 runs 13 residues. V was trimmed by 4 bases and J by 6 bases, leaving 13 bases between them. The CDR3 region is CASSWGAGPEQYF. As DNA, the CDR3 is TGTGCCAGCAGTTGGGGGGCAGGGCCCGAGCAGTACTTC.